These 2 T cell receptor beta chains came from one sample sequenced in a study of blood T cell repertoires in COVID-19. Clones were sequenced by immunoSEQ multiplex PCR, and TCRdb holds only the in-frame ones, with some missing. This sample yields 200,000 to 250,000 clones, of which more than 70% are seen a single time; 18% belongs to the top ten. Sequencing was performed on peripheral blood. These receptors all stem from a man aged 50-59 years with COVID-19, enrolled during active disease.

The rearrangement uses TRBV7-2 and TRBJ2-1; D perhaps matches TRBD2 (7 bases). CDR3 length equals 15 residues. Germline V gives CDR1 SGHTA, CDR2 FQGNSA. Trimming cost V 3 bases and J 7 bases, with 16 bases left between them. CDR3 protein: CASSFEGGVPNEQFF. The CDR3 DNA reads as TGTGCCAGCAGCTTTGAGGGGGGGGTACCGAATGAGCAGTTCTTC.

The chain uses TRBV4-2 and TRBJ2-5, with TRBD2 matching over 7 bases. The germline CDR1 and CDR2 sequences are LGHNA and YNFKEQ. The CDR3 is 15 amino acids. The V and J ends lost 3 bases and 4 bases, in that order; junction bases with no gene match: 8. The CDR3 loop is CASSQGKASGETQYF. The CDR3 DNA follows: TGTGCCAGCAGCCAGGGTAAGGCTAGCGGAGAGACCCAGTACTTC.